This T cell receptor beta chain is from a study of glioma-infiltrating T cells after dendritic cell vaccination. Sequencing used immunoSEQ multiplex PCR; TCRdb keeps in-frame clones, though not all of them. This sample yields about 82,000 clones, of which around 83% are seen a single time; around 7% belongs to the top ten. V lost 5 bases, J lost 3 bases, and 3 bases stayed unmatched. Germline CDR1 reads SGHVS; CDR2 reads FQNEAQ. This CDR3 is built from 14 residues. This clone came up a few times. Time point described: after dendritic cell vaccination, including at tumor progression/relapse. The sequence derives from a human donor with glioblastoma. The sequenced sample was blood, obtained after dendritic cell vaccination. The chain is built from TRBV7-8 and TRBJ1-3; the match to TRBD1 covers 8 bases. CDR3 loop: CASSQTGVGNTIYF. The DNA for the CDR3 is TGTGCCAGCAGCCAGACAGGGGTTGGAAACACCATATATTTT.